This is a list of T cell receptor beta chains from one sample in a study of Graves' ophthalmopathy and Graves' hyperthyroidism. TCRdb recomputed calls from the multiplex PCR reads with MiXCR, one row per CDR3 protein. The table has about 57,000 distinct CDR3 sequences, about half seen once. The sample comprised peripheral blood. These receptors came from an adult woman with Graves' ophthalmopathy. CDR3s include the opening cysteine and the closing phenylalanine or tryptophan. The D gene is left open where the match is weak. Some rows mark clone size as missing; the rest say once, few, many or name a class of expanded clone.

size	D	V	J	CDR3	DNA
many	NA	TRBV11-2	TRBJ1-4	CASSPDSPATNEKLFF	TGTGCCAGCAGCCCTGACAGCCCCGCAACTAATGAAAAACTGTTTTTT
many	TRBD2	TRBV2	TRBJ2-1	CASSEPGTSGYNEQFF	TGTGCCAGCAGCGAACCCGGGACTAGCGGTTACAATGAGCAGTTCTTC
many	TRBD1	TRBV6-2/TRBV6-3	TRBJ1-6	CASSPGTDDYSPLHF	TGTGCCAGCAGCCCCGGGACAGACGATTATTCACCCCTCCACTTT
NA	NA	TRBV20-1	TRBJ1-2	CSARPFSRGDGYTF	TGCAGTGCCAGACCTTTCTCCAGGGGTGACGGCTACACCTTC
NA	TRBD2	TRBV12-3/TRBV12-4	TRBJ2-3	CASSRALGTSGTGADTQYF	TGTGCCAGCAGCAGAGCTCTTGGGACTAGCGGGACCGGCGCAGATACTCAGTATTTT
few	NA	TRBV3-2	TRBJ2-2	CASSQGGGPNTGELFF	TGTGCCAGCAGCCAAGGGGGGGGACCGAACACCGGGGAGCTGTTTTTT
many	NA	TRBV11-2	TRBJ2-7	CASSWGNEQYF	TGTGCCAGCAGCTGGGGGAACGAGCAGTACTTC
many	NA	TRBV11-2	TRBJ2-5	CASNTAGDRGAQYF	TGTGCCAGCAACACGGCGGGCGACAGAGGGGCCCAGTACTTC
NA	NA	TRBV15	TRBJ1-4	CATSRARWGHEKLFF	TGTGCCACCAGCAGGGCCCGATGGGGTCACGAAAAACTGTTTTTT
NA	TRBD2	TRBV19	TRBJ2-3	CASSISTSGSRDTQYF	TGTGCCAGTAGTATCTCGACTAGCGGGAGCAGGGATACGCAGTATTTT
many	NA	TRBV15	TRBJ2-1	CATSPGQGRYNEQFF	TGTGCCACCAGCCCTGGGCAGGGGCGATACAATGAGCAGTTCTTC
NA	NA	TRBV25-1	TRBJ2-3	CASSELGQRNTDTQYF	TGTGCCAGCAGTGAATTGGGGCAGCGGAACACAGATACGCAGTATTTT
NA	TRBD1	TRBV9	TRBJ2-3	CASSAGQGHSTDTQYF	TGTGCCAGCAGCGCGGGACAGGGGCACAGCACAGATACGCAGTATTTT
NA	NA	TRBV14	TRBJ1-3	CASSLGGTKGNTIYF	TGTGCCAGCAGCCTTGGCGGGACGAAAGGAAACACCATATATTTT